This T cell receptor beta chain came from a study of control samples from healthy donors and cancer patients. The CDR3 runs to 16 residues. Losses at the gene ends were 0 bases for V and 8 bases for J; bases not matched to a gene: 9. Germline CDR1 and CDR2: MNHEY and SVGAGI. TCRdb's table, derived via immunoSEQ multiplex PCR, lists solely in-frame clones and lacks some. Of approximately 86,000 clones listed, 90% to 95% are singletons. The gene calls are TRBV6-5 and TRBJ1-2, with TRBD1 identical over 10 bases. Sequencing input: blood. The origin of this receptor is a woman between 25 and 40 years old in good health. CDR3 loop: CASSYSTGGPPGGYTF. The CDR3 DNA is TGTGCCAGCAGTTACTCGACAGGGGGCCCTCCTGGGGGCTACACCTTC.